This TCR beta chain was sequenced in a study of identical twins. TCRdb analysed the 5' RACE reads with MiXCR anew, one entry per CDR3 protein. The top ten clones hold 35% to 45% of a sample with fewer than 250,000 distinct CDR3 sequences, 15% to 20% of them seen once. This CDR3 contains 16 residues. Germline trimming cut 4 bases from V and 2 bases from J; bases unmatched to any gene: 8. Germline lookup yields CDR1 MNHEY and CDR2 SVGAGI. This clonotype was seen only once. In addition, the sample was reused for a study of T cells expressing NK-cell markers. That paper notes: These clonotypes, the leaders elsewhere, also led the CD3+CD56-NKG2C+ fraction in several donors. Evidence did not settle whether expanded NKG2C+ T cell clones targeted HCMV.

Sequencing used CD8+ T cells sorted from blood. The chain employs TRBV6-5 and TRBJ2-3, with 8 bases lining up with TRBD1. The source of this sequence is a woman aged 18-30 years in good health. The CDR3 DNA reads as TGTGCCAGCAGTTCCAGGGGGCCCGTATCCACAGATACGCAGTATTTT. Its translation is CASSSRGPVSTDTQYF.